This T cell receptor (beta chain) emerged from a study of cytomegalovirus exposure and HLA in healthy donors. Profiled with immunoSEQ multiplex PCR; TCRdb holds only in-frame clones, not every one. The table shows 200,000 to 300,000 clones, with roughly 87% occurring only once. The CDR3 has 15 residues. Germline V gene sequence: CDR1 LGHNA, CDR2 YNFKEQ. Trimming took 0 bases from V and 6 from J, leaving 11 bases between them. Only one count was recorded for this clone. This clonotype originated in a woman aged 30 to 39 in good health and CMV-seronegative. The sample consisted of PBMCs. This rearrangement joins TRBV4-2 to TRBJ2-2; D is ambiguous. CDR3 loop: CASSQDFRYAGELFF. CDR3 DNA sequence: TGTGCCAGCAGCCAAGATTTCCGGTACGCCGGGGAGCTGTTTTTT.